This entry is about one TCR beta chain. The record originates from a study of blood T cell repertoires in COVID-19. About the study: PBMCs, B-cell-depleted T cells, or T cells provided the cDNA or gDNA that made up the material.

The repertoire was sequenced with immunoSEQ multiplex PCR; TCRdb's copy has only in-frame clones and lacks some. Here the sample spans approximately 290,000 clones, 85% to 90% being singletons. Material: PBMCs or T cells enriched from blood (not recorded which). The receptor was derived from a woman in her late teens or twenties with acute COVID-19.

CDR3 amino acids: CSAGTGGYEQYF. The DNA of the CDR3 is TGCAGCGCCGGGACAGGGGGCTACGAGCAGTACTTC. V is TRBV29-1 and J is TRBJ2-7; 11 bases agree with TRBD1. This CDR3 spans 12 amino acids. Germline CDR1 and CDR2: SQVTM and ANQGSEA. The trim removed 7 bases at V and 3 bases at J, leaving 2 bases unmatched.